The clone carrying this TCR beta chain has only a few counts. Its specificity is unknown. This sample is part of a study of T-cell memory formation after mild COVID-19. Whole-study findings and limits: Clones contracting across day 15 to 85 had a balanced CD4/CD8 profile; later expanding clones leaned CD4+.

MiXCR was run by TCRdb on the 5' RACE reads, yielding one entry per CDR3 protein. The repertoire holds 400,000 to 450,000 distinct CDR3 sequences, with about a sixth as singletons. CDR3 length: 16 amino acids. Germline CDR1 is MGHRA and CDR2 is YSYEKL. V lost 0 bases, J lost 0 bases, and 10 bases lay in between. Material: PBMCs or a T cell subset sorted from them (not recorded which). The clonotype comes from a man aged 18 to 30 who had mild COVID-19 (a few samples of this study predate the infection). Cell type and time point are not known. This chain joins TRBV4-1 and TRBJ2-3; D gene unclear. The CDR3 protein is CASSQDPRISTDTQYF. The CDR3 region has the DNA TGCGCCAGCAGCCAAGATCCCCGGATTAGCACAGATACGCAGTATTTT.